One and the same sample provided the 28 T cell receptor beta chains below, sequenced in a study of T cell repertoires in cytomegalovirus infection. Using its own MiXCR run on the reads, TCRdb lists one record per CDR3 protein. In the table there are more than 350,000 distinct CDR3 sequences, approximately 33% of which are singletons. The specimen sequenced was PBMCs. The receptors were sampled from a human donor in good health (CMV status not recorded). Some clones in this sample may be carry-over from other donors' samples.

J is TRBJ2-3 and V is TRBV19, with TRBD2 matching 7 bases. Per germline, CDR1 LNHDA and CDR2 SQIVND (reference sequence). The trim removed 5 bases at V and 3 bases at J, leaving 5 bases unmatched. CDR3 length equals 14 residues. CDR3 sequence: CASSQGLGTDTQYF. DNA of the CDR3: TGTGCCAGTAGTCAAGGACTAGGGACAGATACGCAGTATTTT.

The chain joins TRBV5-4 to TRBJ2-1, with D perhaps matching TRBD1 (6 bases). The germline V gene has CDR1 SGHNT and CDR2 YYREEE (reference sequence). CDR3 length: 16 residues. The V end lost 3 bases, the J end lost 5 bases, and 18 bases lay between the germline ends. The CDR3 reads CASSSPPWGPDNEQFF. CDR3 in DNA: TGTGCCAGCAGCTCCCCTCCCTGGGGGCCCGACAATGAGCAGTTCTTC.

In its sample, this clonotype was seen many times. In nucleotides, the CDR3 is TGTGCCAGCAGCTCAGTAGGAAGGGGGATTACTGAAGCTTTCTTT. The encoded protein is CASSSVGRGITEAFF. This chain joins TRBV7-2 and TRBJ1-1; D might be TRBD1 (6 bases). The CDR3 runs to 15 residues. Germline V gives CDR1 SGHTA, CDR2 FQGNSA. Trimming took 4 bases from V and 5 from J, leaving 17 bases between them.

The chain employs TRBV7-9 and TRBJ1-2, with no clear D. V dropped 6 bases and J dropped 7 bases, with 9 bases sitting between them. This CDR3 spans 11 amino acids. The germline CDR1 and CDR2 sequences are SEHNR and FQNEAQ (reference sequence). The CDR3 loop reads CASSSTSGYTF. As DNA, the CDR3 is TGTGCCAGCAGTTCCACTAGTGGCTACACCTTC.

The genes are TRBV6-8 and TRBJ2-5; D might be TRBD2 (6 bases). CDR3 length equals 13 residues. V was clipped by 8 bases and J by 1 base, with 11 bases between them. CDR1 and CDR2 (germline): MNHGY, SAAAGT. CDR3 sequence: CASGTSPQETQYF. The CDR3 DNA follows: TGTGCCAGCGGGACTTCCCCCCAAGAGACCCAGTACTTC.

The J gene is TRBJ1-2, the V gene TRBV14, with TRBD1 identical over 7 bases. The CDR3 sequence is 15 residues long. J was trimmed by 2 bases and V by 2 bases; bases with no gene match: 5. Per the germline V gene, CDR1 is SGHDN and CDR2 is FVKESK. CDR3 region: CASSQQGQENYGYTF. For the CDR3, the DNA is TGTGCCAGCAGCCAACAAGGACAGGAGAACTATGGCTACACCTTC.

This clonotype appeared a few times. This could be a read error, since a much larger clone is one nucleotide away. V gene TRBV7-9 combines with J gene TRBJ1-1, with a weak D call TRBD1 (6 bases). Trimming cost V 2 bases and J 1 base, with 11 bases left between them. The germline V gene encodes CDR1 SEHNR and CDR2 FQNEAQ (reference sequence). This CDR3 region has 15 residues. Here the CDR3 reads CASSLPGTRNTEAFF. The CDR3, as DNA: TGTGCCAGCAGCTTACCCGGGACACGGAACACTGAAGCTTTCTTT.

The chain recombines TRBV19 with TRBJ2-1; the match to TRBD2 covers 7 bases. The CDR3 totals 16 residues. Germline values: CDR1 LNHDA, CDR2 SQIVND (reference sequence). Trimming took 5 bases from V and 6 from J; bases not matched to a gene: 13. The CDR3 region has the DNA TGTGCCAGTAGTCTCTCAGCGGGGCCGCGAGGCAATGAGCAGTTCTTC. It specifies CASSLSAGPRGNEQFF.

This chain connects TRBV19 to TRBJ1-2, with TRBD1 as a possible D gene (5 bases). Germline loops: CDR1 LNHDA, CDR2 SQIVND (reference sequence). The V end was cut by 2 bases, the J end by 2 bases, with 24 bases between. CDR3 length equals 19 residues. The CDR3 is CASSIYGPGRITLNYGYTF. CDR3 DNA sequence: TGTGCCAGTAGTATATACGGGCCGGGACGGATCACCCTCAACTATGGCTACACCTTC.

This clonotype was seen a handful of times. The chain has TRBV25-1 and TRBJ1-1, with 8 bases that match TRBD1. CDR1 MGHDK and CDR2 SYGVNS come from the germline V gene. Trimming took 3 bases from V and 6 from J; bases not matched to a gene: 6. The CDR3 loop spans 14 amino acids. The CDR3 sequence is CASSELTGEAEAFF. CDR3 coding DNA: TGTGCCAGCAGTGAGCTGACAGGGGAGGCTGAAGCTTTCTTT.

This chain links TRBV6-1 with TRBJ2-3; 9 bases align to TRBD1. After removal of 7 bases from V and 9 bases from J, the junction contained 11 bases not matched to a gene. Germline V gene data show CDR1 as MNHNS and CDR2 as SASEGT. CDR3 size: 14 residues. The chain's CDR3 is CASTTLGDRDTQYF. DNA for the CDR3: TGTGCCAGCACCACTCTCGGGGACAGGGACACGCAGTATTTT.

The V gene is TRBV11-3, the J gene TRBJ2-7; possibly TRBD2 for D (5 bases). The CDR3 is made up of 14 amino acids. CDR1 is SGHNT, CDR2 YENEEA, per germline. The V end lost 2 bases, the J end lost 7 bases, and 15 bases lay between the germline ends. CDR3 coding DNA: TGTGCCAGCAGCTTATCGCGCGGGTCACGGGAGCAGTACTTC. Protein: CASSLSRGSREQYF. Variable domain in full (rest from reference TRBV11-3 and TRBJ2-7): EAGVVQSPRYKIIEKKQPVAFWCNPISGHNTLYWYLQNLGQGPELLIRYENEEAVDDSQLPKDRFSAERLKGVDSTLKIQPAELGDSAVYLCASSLSRGSREQYFGPGTRLTVT.

The rearrangement joins TRBV12-3 or TRBV12-4 to TRBJ2-1; D might be TRBD2 (5 bases). The germline V and J ends were trimmed by 1 base and 0 bases, with 10 bases remaining between them. This CDR3 is built from 16 residues. The CDR3 loop is CASSLVTGSSYNEQFF. CDR3 coding DNA: TGTGCCAGCAGTTTAGTTACGGGGAGCTCCTACAATGAGCAGTTCTTC.

This clonotype was detected many times. The rearrangement uses TRBV7-8 and TRBJ2-5, with D perhaps matching TRBD1 (6 bases). The CDR3 contains 12 residues. CDR1 and CDR2 from the germline V gene are SGHVS and FQNEAQ. Trimming shortened V by 11 bases and J by 5 bases, and 15 bases separated the two germline ends. The CDR3 nucleotides are TGTGCCGGGGGCCCTACCTTGGAGACCCAGTACTTC. Amino acid sequence: CAGGPTLETQYF.

For this clonotype: Its ends do not fully match the called genes, so a read error is possible. J is TRBJ2-2 and V is TRBV4-1, with 11 bases lining up with TRBD2. CDR3 length: 19 amino acids. Germline V gene data show CDR1 as MGHRA and CDR2 as YSYEKL. CDR3 coding DNA: TGCGCCAGCCGCCAAGAACCCCTAGCGGGGGGCGGGCAACACGGGGAGCTGTTTTTT. Its protein is CASRQEPLAGGGQHGELFF.

This clonotype was seen a handful of times. This chain uses TRBV27 with TRBJ1-6; 9 bases are shared with TRBD1. Trimming at V came to 3 bases and at J to 0 bases, leaving 6 bases not matched to a gene. This CDR3 region has 18 residues. Germline CDR1 MNHEY, CDR2 SMNVEV (reference sequence). CDR3 coding DNA: TGTGCCAGCAGTTTGGGACAGGGAGGGGACTCCTATAATTCACCCCTCCACTTT. The encoded protein is CASSLGQGGDSYNSPLHF.

This clonotype came up a few times. This sequence joins TRBV11-3 and TRBJ2-3; D may correspond to TRBD1 or TRBD2 (5 bases each). The CDR3 sequence is 14 residues long. Trimming pared 5 bases from V and 2 bases from J, leaving 11 bases between. Germline V gives CDR1 SGHNT, CDR2 YENEEA. The CDR3 DNA follows: TGTGCCAGCAGCCCTCGGGACGACACAGATACGCAGTATTTT. This codes for CASSPRDDTDTQYF.

The V and J genes are TRBV2 and TRBJ1-2, with D perhaps TRBD1 (6 bases). The CDR3 is 13 amino acids. Germline V gene data show CDR1 as SNHLY and CDR2 as FYNNEI. Trimming shortened V by 6 bases and J by 7 bases, and 15 bases separated the two germline ends. The CDR3 DNA reads as TGTGCCAGCAGGGGGCAGGGGACCCCTGGCTACACCTTC. Its protein is CASRGQGTPGYTF.

In its sample, this clonotype was seen a few times. The rearrangement uses TRBV7-8 and TRBJ2-3; 8 bases fit TRBD2. The ends lost 0 bases at V and 1 base at J; junction bases unmatched: 3. This CDR3 contains 16 residues. CDR1 is SGHVS and CDR2 is FQNEAQ in the germline V gene. CDR3 in DNA: TGTGCCAGCAGCTTAGCCGGCGGGGGGCGCACAGATACGCAGTATTTT. It encodes CASSLAGGGRTDTQYF.

The chain links TRBV2 to TRBJ2-5; perhaps TRBD1 as D (5 bases). Germline V gene sequence: CDR1 SNHLY, CDR2 FYNNEI. V was trimmed by 11 bases and J by 11 bases, leaving 21 bases between them. The CDR3 sequence is 12 residues long. In DNA form, the CDR3 reads TGTGCCGCCCAAACGACAGTCAATGAGCAGTACTTC. Residues: CAAQTTVNEQYF.

This clonotype was counted at least ten times. The V call is TRBV6-1, the J call TRBJ2-1, with 7 bases matching TRBD1. V was clipped by 5 bases and J by 4 bases; unmatched bases: 8. The CDR3 is 15 residues long. The germline V gene encodes CDR1 MNHNS and CDR2 SASEGT. CDR3 nucleotide sequence: TGTGCCAGCAGTTTGGACAGGCCTTCTTACAATGAGCAGTTCTTC. It is translated as CASSLDRPSYNEQFF.

For this clonotype: This could be a read error, since a much larger clone is one nucleotide away. This chain connects TRBV7-2 to TRBJ2-7, with 7 bases lining up with TRBD1. The CDR3 has 17 amino acids. The germline CDR1 and CDR2 sequences are SGHTA and FQGNSA. CDR3 coding DNA: TGTGCCAGCAGCTTAGACCGCCGGGACAGACCTTTCTACGAGCCGTACTTC. Translation gives CASSLDRRDRPFYEPYF.

This clonotype was seen a few times. The chain links TRBV4-3 to TRBJ2-1, with 11 bases aligning to TRBD2. Germline V gives CDR1 LGHNA, CDR2 YSLEER. This CDR3 region has 15 residues. Trimming took 0 bases from V and 9 from J; bases not matched to a gene: 4. CDR3 sequence: CASSQDLAGGGEQFF. In DNA form, the CDR3 reads TGCGCCAGCAGCCAAGATCTAGCGGGGGGTGGTGAGCAGTTCTTC.

V gene TRBV7-9 combines with J gene TRBJ1-1, with D perhaps matching TRBD1 (6 bases). The CDR3 is 15 residues long. Germline CDR1 and CDR2: SEHNR and FQNEAQ (reference sequence). V was shortened by 5 bases and J by 0 bases, with 13 bases between the two germline ends. This chain's CDR3 is CASSTGGAMNTEAFF. The CDR3 nucleotides read TGTGCCAGCAGCACCGGGGGGGCCATGAACACTGAAGCTTTCTTT. The full variable domain, rest sourced from reference TRBV7-9 and TRBJ1-1, is DTGVSQNPRHKITKRGQNVTFRCDPISEHNRLYWYRQTLGQGPEFLTYFQNEAQLEKSRLLSDRFSAERPKGSFSTLEIQRTEQGDSAMYLCASSTGGAMNTEAFFGQGTRLTVV.

This clonotype was observed a few times. The V gene is TRBV6-6, the J gene TRBJ1-2; D is ambiguous. This CDR3 contains 11 residues. The V end lost 0 bases, the J end lost 8 bases, and 4 bases lay between the germline ends. Germline V gene data show CDR1 as MNHNY and CDR2 as SVGAGI (reference sequence). Written as DNA, the CDR3 is TGTGCCAGCAGTTACTCCGCGGGCTACACCTTC. Translated: CASSYSAGYTF.

The chain links TRBV6-1 to TRBJ2-2; 7 bases line up with TRBD2. This CDR3 region has 16 residues. CDR1 and CDR2 from the germline V gene are MNHNS and SASEGT. V gave up 5 bases and J gave up 6 bases; unmatched junction bases: 12. The DNA for the CDR3 is TGTGCCAGCAGTAGACCTGGCCTAGCGGAGGCCGGGGAGCTGTTTTTT. Translated, it gives CASSRPGLAEAGELFF.

In this sample, this clonotype turned up many times. V usage is TRBV7-2 and J usage is TRBJ1-1; D is uncertain. Trimming removed 5 bases at V and 6 bases at J, with 16 bases between. The CDR3 contains 14 residues. CDR1 and CDR2 (germline): SGHTA, FQGNSA. The CDR3 region is CASSLDGGRAEAFF. CDR3 sequence (DNA): TGTGCCAGCAGCCTCGACGGAGGACGGGCTGAAGCTTTCTTT. Complete variable domain (other parts from reference TRBV7-2 and TRBJ1-1): GAGVSQSPSNKVTEKGKDVELRCDPISGHTALYWYRQSLGQGLEFLIYFQGNSAPDKSGLPSDRFSAERTGGSVSTLTIQRTQQEDSAVYLCASSLDGGRAEAFFGQGTRLTVV.

The rearrangement joins TRBV4-2 to TRBJ1-5; a weak D match, TRBD1 (6 bases). The CDR3 runs 16 residues. Germline V lookup: CDR1 LGHNA, CDR2 YNFKEQ. Trimming cost V 0 bases and J 7 bases, with 16 bases left between them. The CDR3 is CASSQDWGQGSQPQHF. The CDR3, as DNA: TGTGCCAGCAGCCAAGATTGGGGGCAGGGGAGCCAGCCCCAGCATTTT.